A selection of T cell receptor beta chains follows, all from one sample in a study of cytomegalovirus exposure and HLA in healthy donors. Some clones are missing from TCRdb's copy, which holds only in-frame ones; the method was immunoSEQ multiplex PCR. The sample shows around 150,000 clones, 80% to 90% of them seen only once. Material: PBMCs. Receptors originate from a woman between 18 and 29 years old in good health and CMV-seropositive. Each CDR3 is given with its conserved first and last residue. A D gene is named only where the DNA matches it firmly. The size entry is marked missing in some rows and otherwise reads once, few, many or a size class.

CDR3aa	CDR3nt	abundance	d_gene	v_gene	j_gene
CASSLRGTSGYNEQFF	TGTGCCAGCAGCCTCAGGGGGACTAGCGGCTACAATGAGCAGTTCTTC	-	TRBD2	TRBV9	TRBJ2-1
CSARSSYNSPLHF	TGCAGCGCGAGAAGCTCCTATAATTCACCCCTCCACTTT	-	-	TRBV29-1	TRBJ1-6
CASSQGVAGGTGYNEQFF	TGCGCCAGCAGTCAAGGGGTAGCGGGGGGGACTGGCTACAATGAGCAGTTCTTC	-	TRBD2	TRBV23-1	TRBJ2-1
CASSLLQGAGKEQYF	TGTGCCAGCAGCTTACTCCAGGGTGCCGGCAAGGAGCAGTACTTC	few	-	TRBV7-2	TRBJ2-7
CASSSSGGFGATEAFF	TGTGCCAGCAGCTCCTCGGGAGGGTTTGGGGCCACTGAAGCTTTCTTT	few	-	TRBV7-3	TRBJ1-1
CASSLGPDRKNEQFF	TGTGCCAGCAGCTTAGGCCCGGACAGGAAGAATGAGCAGTTCTTC	once	TRBD1	TRBV7-3	TRBJ2-1
CASSYTGGAGANVLTF	TGTGCCAGCAGCTACACAGGGGGCGCTGGGGCCAACGTCCTGACTTTC	-	TRBD1	TRBV7-9	TRBJ2-6
CASSLGQGAFGYTF	TGTGCCAGCAGTTTAGGACAGGGGGCTTTTGGCTACACCTTC	-	TRBD1	TRBV27	TRBJ1-2
CASGQGVQPQHF	TGTGCCAGCGGGCAGGGTGTTCAGCCCCAGCATTTT	-	-	TRBV6-6	TRBJ1-5
CASSSDSYTGELFF	TGTGCCAGCAGTTCGGACAGTTACACCGGGGAGCTGTTTTTT	-	-	TRBV2	TRBJ2-2
CASSLGQSGNTEAFF	TGCGCCAGCAGCTTGGGTCAGTCAGGGAACACTGAAGCTTTCTTT	-	-	TRBV5-1	TRBJ1-1
CASSPRDTTETQYF	TGCGCCAGCAGCCCCCGGGACACCACAGAGACCCAGTACTTC	-	-	TRBV5-1	TRBJ2-5
CASSLGGAVIGELFF	TGCGCCAGCAGCCTCGGGGGGGCGGTAATCGGGGAGCTGTTTTTT	once	TRBD2	TRBV5-1	TRBJ2-2
CASSPDRGLEQYF	TGTGCCAGCTCACCGGACAGGGGGCTTGAGCAGTACTTC	once	TRBD1	TRBV18	TRBJ2-7
CSGGQGAGAEAFF	TGCAGCGGCGGACAGGGGGCCGGAGCCGAAGCTTTCTTT	-	TRBD1	TRBV29-1	TRBJ1-1
CASSYAGNNSPLHF	TGTGCCAGCAGTTACGCGGGAAATAATTCACCCCTCCACTTT	few	-	TRBV6-5	TRBJ1-6
CASSLLQETQYF	TGTGCCAGCAGCTTACTCCAAGAGACCCAGTACTTC	-	-	TRBV7-3	TRBJ2-5
CASSELLDYEQYF	TGCGCCAGCAGTGAGTTACTAGACTACGAGCAGTACTTC	-	-	TRBV10-2	TRBJ2-7
CASSQDIGRGFTGELFF	TGTGCCAGCAGCCAAGATATAGGCAGGGGATTCACCGGGGAGCTGTTTTTT	-	-	TRBV4-2	TRBJ2-2
CASSLQSQGFYGYTF	TGCGCCAGCAGCCTTCAGTCCCAGGGGTTCTATGGCTACACCTTC	-	-	TRBV4-3	TRBJ1-2
CASRSWGGSTDTQYF	TGCGCCAGCAGATCCTGGGGGGGAAGCACAGATACGCAGTATTTT	-	TRBD2	TRBV5-1	TRBJ2-3
CASSLVRGTTEAFF	TGTGCCAGCAGCCTCGTACGGGGGACCACTGAAGCTTTCTTT	-	-	TRBV7-2	TRBJ1-1
CASSLAIPGQPQHF	TGTGCCAGCAGCTTAGCGATCCCGGGTCAGCCCCAGCATTTT	few	-	TRBV7-2	TRBJ1-5
CASSLWQGLYGYTF	TGTGCCAGCAGTTTATGGCAGGGGCTATATGGCTACACCTTC	-	-	TRBV28	TRBJ1-2
CASNRQGGQKLFF	TGTGCCAGCAACAGACAGGGAGGACAAAAACTGTTTTTT	-	TRBD1	TRBV28	TRBJ1-4
CASSPGSANTEAFF	TGTGCCAGCAGCCCGGGGTCAGCGAACACTGAAGCTTTCTTT	-	-	TRBV7-3	TRBJ1-1
CASSPSGYEQYF	TGTGCCAGCAGCCCCAGTGGCTACGAGCAGTACTTC	-	-	TRBV7-9	TRBJ2-7
CASSPRGTGPYEQYF	TGTGCCAGCAGTCCCCGTGGGACAGGACCCTACGAGCAGTACTTC	-	TRBD1	TRBV27	TRBJ2-7